Following are 19 T cell receptor beta chains from one sample sequenced in a study of identical twins. MiXCR was run by TCRdb on the 5' RACE reads, yielding one entry per CDR3 protein. The profile covers 220,000 or so distinct CDR3 sequences, with about 7.3% appearing a single time and under 4% taken by the ten largest. This sample also belongs to another study, concerning yellow fever vaccine responses in identical twins.

What was sequenced was memory (CD45RO+) T cells sorted from blood. The receptors were sampled from a woman aged 18 to 35 in good health.

This clonotype was detected ten times or more. The chain employs TRBV5-1 and TRBJ2-3, with a possible D match to TRBD1 (6 bases). The CDR3 is made up of 16 amino acids. The germline V gene encodes CDR1 SGHRS and CDR2 YFSETQ. V was clipped by 4 bases and J by 0 bases, with 15 bases between them. The chain's CDR3 is CASSEQGVISTDTQYF. CDR3 in DNA: TGCGCCAGCAGCGAACAGGGAGTTATTAGCACAGATACGCAGTATTTT. Filled out from reference TRBV5-1 and TRBJ2-3, the complete variable domain reads KAGVTQTPRYLIKTRGQQVTLSCSPISGHRSVSWYQQTPGQGLQFLFEYFSETQRNKGNFPGRFSGRQFSNSRSEMNVSTLELGDSALYLCASSEQGVISTDTQYFGPGTRLTVL.

In this sample, this clonotype turned up many times. The V gene is TRBV5-1, the J gene TRBJ2-1; 7 positions match TRBD1. The V gene end was trimmed by 4 bases and the J gene end by 7 bases; junction bases not matched to a gene: 11. CDR1 is SGHRS, CDR2 YFSETQ, per germline. The CDR3 runs to 15 residues. CDR3 bases: TGCGCCAGCAGCGCTGAGACAGGGATCAGGAATGAGCAGTTCTTC. Its protein is CASSAETGIRNEQFF.

This clonotype was observed a handful of times. The chain carries TRBV24-1 and TRBJ1-5, with D unresolved. Trimming pared 5 bases from V and 6 bases from J, leaving 10 bases between. CDR3 size: 13 residues. Germline CDR1 and CDR2: KGHDR and SFDVKD. The CDR3 protein is CATSALDGQPQHF. CDR3 in DNA: TGTGCCACCAGTGCGTTGGACGGTCAGCCCCAGCATTTT.

Ten or more counts support this clonotype. CDR3 in DNA: TGTGCCAGCAGTTTATTAAGGTACACTGAAGCTTTCTTT. Translation: CASSLLRYTEAFF. The V gene is TRBV28, the J gene TRBJ1-1; no clear D gene. Germline lookup yields CDR1 MDHEN and CDR2 SYDVKM. This CDR3 region has 13 residues. V was shortened by 1 base and J by 3 bases, with 6 bases between the two germline ends.

This clonotype has ten or more counts. The rearrangement joins TRBV29-1 to TRBJ2-7, with 8 positions matching TRBD1. The V and J ends lost 1 base and 3 bases, in that order; junction bases with no gene match: 2. From germline, CDR1 is SQVTM and CDR2 ANQGSEA. The CDR3 spans 13 residues. Here the CDR3 DNA reads TGCAGCGTTGAAGGGACAGGGTTCTACGAGCAGTACTTC. Translation: CSVEGTGFYEQYF.

The sample holds a few counts of this clonotype. The CDR3 bases are TGTGCCAGCAGTTCGATCCGGACGGGGAACACCGGGGAGCTGTTTTTT. Translated: CASSSIRTGNTGELFF. The chain combines TRBV12-3 or TRBV12-4 with TRBJ2-2; D is ambiguous. Trimming pared 4 bases from V and 1 base from J, leaving 13 bases between. The CDR3 loop spans 16 amino acids.

The rearrangement joins TRBV20-1 to TRBJ2-1; TRBD2 aligns across 14 bases. The V segment lost 2 bases and the J segment 0 bases; nucleotides outside the gene matches: 15. Germline CDR1 DFQATT, CDR2 SNEGSKA (reference sequence). The CDR3 runs 21 residues. CDR3 in amino acids: CSARFSGWTSGGQSSYNEQFF. In DNA form, the CDR3 reads TGCAGTGCTAGATTCTCTGGGTGGACTAGCGGGGGGCAGAGCTCCTACAATGAGCAGTTCTTC.

CDR3: CASSFFWGRAYEQYF. The DNA for the CDR3 is TGTGCCAGCAGCTTCTTTTGGGGGAGGGCCTACGAGCAGTACTTC. The chain has TRBV3-1 and TRBJ2-7; 7 bases are a match to TRBD2. The CDR3 length is 15 residues. The V gene's germline CDR1 is LGHDT and CDR2 YNNKEL (reference sequence). V shed 5 bases and J 2 bases; nucleotides not matched to a gene: 9.

This clonotype was recorded at least ten times. This chain joins TRBV28 and TRBJ1-2; a weak D match, TRBD1 (6 bases). CDR3 size: 14 residues. V gave up 5 bases and J gave up 8 bases, with 18 bases separating them. CDR1 and CDR2 from the germline V gene are MDHEN and SYDVKM. The CDR3 region is CASSPLSLQGGYTF. DNA of the CDR3: TGTGCCAGCAGTCCCCTTTCGTTACAGGGAGGCTACACCTTC.

This clonotype was found a few times. This chain links TRBV5-8 with TRBJ2-3; no reliable D call. The CDR3 is made up of 14 amino acids. The germline gives CDR1 SGHTS, CDR2 YDEGEE. V gave up 1 base and J gave up 1 base, with 7 bases separating them. The DNA for the CDR3 is TGTGCCAGCAGCTTGAGGGTAGGCACAGATACGCAGTATTTT. Protein sequence: CASSLRVGTDTQYF.

The chain is built from TRBV28 and TRBJ2-1; D is unresolved. The CDR3 consists of 15 residues. Trimming shortened V by 4 bases and J by 2 bases, and 12 bases separated the two germline ends. Germline-derived CDR1 and CDR2 are MDHEN and SYDVKM. CDR3 sequence reads: CASSYAGTAYNEQFF. The CDR3 bases are TGTGCCAGCAGTTACGCAGGCACGGCCTACAATGAGCAGTTCTTC.

The chain couples TRBV2 to TRBJ1-5; tentatively, D is TRBD1 (5 bases). Germline V CDR1 and CDR2: SNHLY, FYNNEI. Trimming removed 4 bases at V and 2 bases at J, with 9 bases between. The CDR3 has 14 residues. CDR3 nucleotide sequence: TGTGCCAGCAGTGTGTTACAGGGCAATCAGCCCCAGCATTTT. Protein: CASSVLQGNQPQHF.

This clonotype has ten or more counts. As DNA, the CDR3 is TGTGCCAGCAGTTCTCACAACACCGGGGAGCTGTTTTTT. Translated: CASSSHNTGELFF. This chain links TRBV27 with TRBJ2-2, with D unclear. This CDR3 region has 13 residues. The V gene's germline CDR1 is MNHEY and CDR2 SMNVEV (reference sequence). The V end was cut by 4 bases, the J end by 2 bases, with 5 bases between.

In its sample, this clonotype was seen many times. V usage is TRBV5-1 and J usage is TRBJ2-2, with D perhaps matching TRBD2 (5 bases). V was shortened by 6 bases and J by 4 bases, with 22 bases between the two germline ends. CDR1 and CDR2 from the germline V gene are SGHRS and YFSETQ. The CDR3 is made up of 17 amino acids. The CDR3 coding sequence is TGCGCCAGCACCCGGGCCTTCGACGGAGGAGTCACCGGGGAGCTGTTTTTT. Translating it yields CASTRAFDGGVTGELFF.

In its sample, this clonotype was seen a few times. This rearrangement joins TRBV9 to TRBJ2-5, with TRBD2 identical over 15 bases. The CDR3 length is 18 residues. The V gene's germline CDR1 is SGDLS and CDR2 YYNGEE. V was clipped by 3 bases and J by 4 bases; unmatched bases: 10. The CDR3 region is CASSAERLGLAGGETQYF. Here the CDR3 DNA reads TGTGCCAGCAGCGCCGAGCGTTTGGGACTAGCGGGAGGAGAGACCCAGTACTTC.

This clonotype was detected ten times or more. The rearrangement joins TRBV4-2 to TRBJ2-1, with D unresolved. CDR1 and CDR2 from the germline V gene are LGHNA and YNFKEQ. The CDR3 spans 15 residues. The ends were cut back, 0 bases at V and 8 bases at J, with 14 bases in the middle. The CDR3 DNA is TGTGCCAGCAGCCAAGAGGTTAATAGTGGCTATGAGCAGTTCTTC. Translation gives CASSQEVNSGYEQFF.

This sequence joins TRBV5-5 and TRBJ2-1; D unclear. V was pared by 4 bases and J by 2 bases, with 10 bases between. In germline, CDR1 is SGHKS, CDR2 YYEKEE (reference sequence). The CDR3 sequence is 14 residues long. In nucleotides, the CDR3 is TGTGCCAGCAGCCCAGAGCGAGCCTACAATGAGCAGTTCTTC. It translates to CASSPERAYNEQFF.

This clonotype was seen only a few times. The V call is TRBV5-1, the J call TRBJ2-3; 9 bases map to TRBD2. The V gene's germline CDR1 is SGHRS and CDR2 YFSETQ. V trimming: 2 bases; J trimming: 0 bases; junction bases outside the gene matches: 10. The CDR3 extends over 18 amino acids. CDR3 nucleotide sequence: TGCGCCAGCAGCTTAAGGGCTAGCGGGACCTCTAGCACAGATACGCAGTATTTT. Encoded protein: CASSLRASGTSSTDTQYF.

The chain links TRBV29-1 to TRBJ2-2, with D perhaps TRBD1 (6 bases). The V gene's germline CDR1 is SQVTM and CDR2 ANQGSEA. The CDR3 runs 11 residues. V lost 7 bases and J lost 6, with 9 bases in between. The CDR3 here is CSGRGSGELFF. DNA of the CDR3: TGCAGCGGCAGGGGATCCGGGGAGCTGTTTTTT.